One sample yielded the 29 T cell receptor beta chains listed below, sequenced in a study of blood T cell repertoires in COVID-19. The protocol was immunoSEQ multiplex PCR, while the TCRdb copy is restricted to in-frame clones and leaves out a portion. This repertoire shows around 70,000 clones, 70% to 90% found once; its top ten account for about 37%. Sequenced sample: peripheral blood. These TCRs come from a man aged 65 to 85 with acute or convalescent COVID-19.

The chain employs TRBV19 and TRBJ1-1; 11 bases match TRBD1. The CDR3 is 14 amino acids. The germline V gene encodes CDR1 LNHDA and CDR2 SQIVND (reference sequence). The V gene end was trimmed by 7 bases and the J gene end by 6 bases; junction bases not matched to a gene: 7. The CDR3 sequence: CASTGPGQGAEAFF. The CDR3 DNA is TGTGCCAGTACCGGACCGGGACAGGGGGCTGAAGCTTTCTTT.

J is TRBJ1-2 and V is TRBV12-3 or TRBV12-4, with 7 bases aligning to TRBD1. V shed 5 bases, J shed 6 bases, and the junction held 6 bases outside the gene matches. CDR3 length: 13 residues. The CDR3 reads CASSGQDRDGYTF. Written as DNA, the CDR3 is TGTGCCAGCAGTGGACAGGATAGAGATGGCTACACCTTC.

The V and J genes are TRBV12-3 or TRBV12-4 and TRBJ2-2; TRBD2 might be the D (5 bases). This CDR3 is 12 amino acids long. The V end was cut by 8 bases, the J end by 5 bases, with 9 bases between. The CDR3 loop is CASRRGTGELFF. The DNA of the CDR3 is TGTGCCAGCCGCCGGGGAACCGGGGAGCTGTTTTTT.

CDR3 sequence: CASGLSGVQNIQYF. The CDR3 DNA reads as TGTGCTAGTGGTTTGTCGGGGGTCCAAAACATTCAGTACTTC. This chain uses TRBV12-5 with TRBJ2-4; possible D gene TRBD2, 6 bases. V lost 2 bases, J lost 5 bases, and 10 bases lay in between. CDR3 size: 14 residues. The V gene's germline CDR1 is LGHNT and CDR2 FRNRAP.

The chain has TRBV24-1 and TRBJ2-7, with 7 bases that match TRBD1. This CDR3 is 16 amino acids long. Germline V lookup: CDR1 KGHDR, CDR2 SFDVKD. Trimming took 2 bases from V and 0 from J; bases not matched to a gene: 6. The CDR3 loop reads CATSDSRGLSSYEQYF. Written as DNA, the CDR3 is TGTGCCACCAGTGATTCGAGGGGGCTTAGCTCCTACGAGCAGTACTTC.

The J gene is TRBJ2-7, the V gene TRBV6-5, with 7 nucleotides matching TRBD1. This CDR3 spans 13 amino acids. Germline lookup yields CDR1 MNHEY and CDR2 SVGAGI. V lost 4 bases, J lost 3 bases, and 3 bases stayed unmatched. This chain's CDR3 is CASSWDRNYEQYF. Here the CDR3 DNA reads TGTGCCAGCAGTTGGGACAGAAACTACGAGCAGTACTTC.

This clone came up a few times. The V gene is TRBV27, the J gene TRBJ1-6, with a tentative D call TRBD1 (5 bases). The V gene's germline CDR1 is MNHEY and CDR2 SMNVEV (reference sequence). This CDR3 has 15 amino acids. V was shortened by 5 bases and J by 7 bases, with 15 bases between the two germline ends. The CDR3 sequence is CASSQLRGLNSPLHF. CDR3 sequence (DNA): TGTGCCAGCAGTCAACTTCGGGGGTTGAATTCACCCCTCCACTTT.

This chain links TRBV5-4 with TRBJ1-1; no definite D call. The germline V gene encodes CDR1 SGHNT and CDR2 YYREEE (reference sequence). The CDR3 is 15 residues long. Deletions cut 0 bases from V and 4 bases from J, with 13 bases between. The CDR3 bases are TGTGCCAGCAGCTTGGCCGGGAAGGGTGGCACTGAAGCTTTCTTT. It translates to CASSLAGKGGTEAFF.

This chain links TRBV7-8 with TRBJ1-1, with D tentatively TRBD1 (5 bases). CDR1 SGHVS and CDR2 FQNEAQ come from the germline V gene. Trimming took off 5 bases at V and 1 base at J, with 14 bases between the two ends. CDR3 size: 15 residues. This CDR3 is CASSGDSLRNTEAFF. The CDR3 DNA sequence: TGTGCCAGCAGCGGCGACAGCCTCCGGAACACTGAAGCTTTCTTT.

The V call is TRBV6-6, the J call TRBJ1-6; 8 nucleotides match TRBD1. Germline assignment: CDR1 MNHNY and CDR2 SVGAGI (reference sequence). This CDR3 spans 15 amino acids. V lost 2 bases to trimming and J lost 10 bases; unmatched junction nucleotides: 7. The CDR3 DNA reads TGTGCCAGCAGTTACACGGACAGGGTGGAATCACCCCTCCACTTT. The encoded protein is CASSYTDRVESPLHF.

V and J are TRBV6-6 and TRBJ2-7, with TRBD1 matching 8 bases. Germline values: CDR1 MNHNY, CDR2 SVGAGI (reference sequence). V shed 0 bases, J shed 4 bases, and the junction held 2 bases outside the gene matches. This CDR3 region has 14 residues. The CDR3 sequence: CASSYSGQVYEQYF. Written as DNA, the CDR3 is TGTGCCAGCAGTTACTCGGGACAGGTTTACGAGCAGTACTTC.

The genes are TRBV6-5 and TRBJ1-5; a possible D gene is TRBD1 (6 bases). CDR1 and CDR2 from the germline V gene are MNHEY and SVGAGI. The germline V and J ends were trimmed by 7 bases and 7 bases, with 14 bases remaining between them. The CDR3 spans 13 residues. CDR3 coding DNA: TGTGCCAGCAAAGGGGGAAGTTGGCAGCCCCAGCATTTT. This translates into CASKGGSWQPQHF.

The V gene is TRBV5-5, the J gene TRBJ1-5; D is possibly TRBD1 (6 bases). CDR1 and CDR2 (germline): SGHKS, YYEKEE (reference sequence). The germline V and J ends were trimmed by 4 bases and 7 bases, with 15 bases remaining between them. The CDR3 is made up of 14 amino acids. This chain's CDR3 is CASSPTGEGQPQHF. As DNA, the CDR3 is TGTGCCAGCAGCCCGACAGGTGAGGGACAGCCCCAGCATTTT.

The J gene is TRBJ2-7, the V gene TRBV6-2 or TRBV6-3; D possibly corresponds to TRBD2 (5 bases). The CDR3 is 12 residues long. The V and J ends lost 4 bases and 3 bases respectively, with 7 bases between them. The germline gives CDR1 MNHEY, CDR2 SVGEGT. In DNA, the CDR3 is TGTGCCAGCAGTTTTGGACTCTACGAGCAGTACTTC. Its protein product is CASSFGLYEQYF.

The rearrangement uses TRBV19 and TRBJ2-7; D perhaps matches TRBD1 (5 bases). Germline CDR1 LNHDA, CDR2 SQIVND (reference sequence). The CDR3 loop spans 14 amino acids. V dropped 3 bases and J dropped 5 bases, with 14 bases sitting between them. The CDR3 DNA follows: TGTGCCAGTAGTATTGTGTGGACATTTAACGAGCAGTACTTC. This sequence encodes CASSIVWTFNEQYF. The full variable domain, rest sourced from reference TRBV19 and TRBJ2-7, is DGGITQSPKYLFRKEGQNVTLSCEQNLNHDAMYWYRQDPGQGLRLIYYSQIVNDFQKGDIAEGYSVSREKKESFPLTVTSAQKNPTAFYLCASSIVWTFNEQYFGPGTRLTVT.

This clone has just one count. The chain carries TRBV7-6 and TRBJ2-7; maybe TRBD1 (6 bases). This CDR3 contains 14 residues. The V gene lost 5 bases and the J gene lost 6 bases, with 17 bases spanning the gap. Looked up from germline, CDR1 is SGHVS and CDR2 is FNYEAQ. CDR3 sequence reads: CASSPDTGNGEQYF. Here the CDR3 DNA reads TGTGCCAGCAGCCCCGACACAGGGAATGGCGAGCAGTACTTC.

V and J are TRBV5-1 and TRBJ2-3; 9 bases align to TRBD1. The CDR3 loop spans 21 amino acids. J gave up 0 bases and V 4 bases, and 21 bases lay outside the gene matches. CDR1 and CDR2 (germline): SGHRS, YFSETQ. CDR3 residues: CASSLGPGQGTLKSSTDTQYF. The CDR3 DNA follows: TGCGCCAGCAGCCTCGGACCGGGACAGGGTACCCTAAAATCTAGCACAGATACGCAGTATTTT. The whole variable domain, remainder taken from reference TRBV5-1 and TRBJ2-3, is KAGVTQTPRYLIKTRGQQVTLSCSPISGHRSVSWYQQTPGQGLQFLFEYFSETQRNKGNFPGRFSGRQFSNSRSEMNVSTLELGDSALYLCASSLGPGQGTLKSSTDTQYFGPGTRLTVL.

The chain is built from TRBV5-1 and TRBJ2-5, with TRBD1 identical over 11 bases. J was trimmed by 5 bases and V by 2 bases; bases with no gene match: 8. This CDR3 spans 16 amino acids. CDR1 and CDR2 from the germline V gene are SGHRS and YFSETQ. The CDR3 loop is CASSFLGQGGRETQYF. The CDR3 nucleotides read TGCGCCAGCAGCTTCCTGGGACAGGGGGGACGGGAGACCCAGTACTTC.

J is TRBJ2-3 and V is TRBV10-2; D may be TRBD2 (6 bases). Germline CDR1 is WSHSY and CDR2 is SAAADI. There are 16 residues in the CDR3. The germline V and J ends were trimmed by 7 bases and 1 base, with 18 bases remaining between them. CDR3 in DNA: TGCGCCAGCACCCTGGCCCCGGGACTCGGCACAGATACGCAGTATTTT. Protein: CASTLAPGLGTDTQYF.

This clone was picked up a small number of times. The chain is built from TRBV14 and TRBJ1-2; 7 nucleotides agree with TRBD1. The CDR3 totals 16 residues. The ends lost 4 bases at V and 5 bases at J; junction bases unmatched: 13. Looked up from germline, CDR1 is SGHDN and CDR2 is FVKESK. The CDR3 DNA follows: TGTGCCAGCAGCCGGGACAGTAAACCGATCGAGTATGGCTACACCTTC. This encodes CASSRDSKPIEYGYTF.

This rearrangement joins TRBV14 to TRBJ1-1; D perhaps matches TRBD1 (5 bases). The ends were cut back, 4 bases at V and 1 base at J, with 13 bases in the middle. Germline V lookup: CDR1 SGHDN, CDR2 FVKESK. The CDR3 spans 15 residues. CDR3 in DNA: TGTGCCAGCAGCCTTCGTACAGGAGCGAACACTGAAGCTTTCTTT. Protein sequence: CASSLRTGANTEAFF.

The chain recombines TRBV11-2 with TRBJ1-2, with D tentatively TRBD1 (6 bases). The CDR3 covers 14 residues. Trimming shortened V by 7 bases and J by 5 bases, and 17 bases separated the two germline ends. Germline V lookup: CDR1 SGHAT, CDR2 FQNNGV. The CDR3 nucleotides read TGTGCCAGCATCCCACAGGGCTGGGGGTATGGCTACACCTTC. Protein sequence: CASIPQGWGYGYTF.

This clone was counted once. V usage is TRBV3-1 (or the pseudogene TRBV3-2) and J usage is TRBJ2-7; tentative D call: TRBD2 (6 bases). This CDR3 has 18 amino acids. V lost 4 bases and J lost 0, with 22 bases in between. Germline loops: CDR1 LGHDT, CDR2 YNNKEL (reference sequence). The CDR3 reads CASSLSPRGGQRSYEQYF. The CDR3 nucleotides are TGTGCCAGCAGCCTAAGCCCCCGCGGAGGGCAGCGCTCCTACGAGCAGTACTTC.

This chain connects TRBV11-3 to TRBJ2-7, with unresolved D. CDR1 SGHNT and CDR2 YENEEA come from the germline V gene. This CDR3 comprises 14 residues. Trimming left V 5 bases short and J 3 bases short, with 14 bases between. Here the CDR3 DNA reads TGTGCCAGCAGCCCCGGAGCAGACCACTACGAGCAGTACTTC. Residues: CASSPGADHYEQYF.

The chain is built from TRBV19 and TRBJ1-1, with 8 bases matching TRBD1. V was pared by 5 bases and J by 7 bases, with 6 bases of the junction left unmatched. From germline, CDR1 is LNHDA and CDR2 SQIVND (reference sequence). The CDR3 covers 13 residues. CDR3 nucleotide sequence: TGTGCCAGTAGTGTTGGACAGGGAATTGAAGCTTTCTTT. It yields the protein CASSVGQGIEAFF.

The chain links TRBV23-1 to TRBJ2-1; 7 nucleotides align to TRBD2. TRBV23-1 is filed as an ORF, its function uncertain. The V gene end was trimmed by 0 bases and the J gene end by 0 bases; junction bases not matched to a gene: 14. The CDR3 runs 20 residues. The CDR3 region is CASSQSVEERGLGSYNEQFF. CDR3 in DNA: TGCGCCAGCAGTCAATCGGTCGAGGAGCGGGGATTGGGCTCCTACAATGAGCAGTTCTTC.

This clone turned up a few times. The chain carries TRBV7-9 and TRBJ2-7; 7 bases are a match to TRBD1. The CDR3 sequence is 13 residues long. V was pared by 4 bases and J by 1 base, with 1 base of the junction left unmatched. Germline CDR1 is SEHNR and CDR2 is FQNEAQ (reference sequence). CDR3 DNA: TGTGCCAGCAGCTGGGGACAGTCCTACGAGCAGTACTTC. This gives the protein CASSWGQSYEQYF.

The CDR3 DNA reads as TGTGCCAGCAGTTTACAGAGCGGCCAAGAGACCCAGTACTTC. Translating gives CASSLQSGQETQYF. The genes are TRBV27 and TRBJ2-5; a possible D gene is TRBD2 (5 bases). Per the germline V gene, CDR1 is MNHEY and CDR2 is SMNVEV (reference sequence). The length of the CDR3 is 14 residues. Trimming removed 2 bases at V and 1 base at J, with 8 bases between.

The rearrangement links TRBV4-1 to TRBJ2-1, with D unresolved. Trimming took off 0 bases at V and 7 bases at J, with 10 bases between the two ends. In germline, CDR1 is MGHRA, CDR2 YSYEKL. CDR3 size: 14 residues. In DNA, the CDR3 is TGCGCCAGCAGCCAAGATCCGGCAGCGAATGAGCAGTTCTTC. Translating it yields CASSQDPAANEQFF.